A selection of T cell receptor beta chains follows, all from one sample in a study of Siglec-9 on CD8 T cells in melanoma. Only in-frame clones appear in the TCRdb table, and some are missing; sequencing was by immunoSEQ multiplex PCR. This sample has more than 30,000 clones, with about 80% found just once. The sequencing sample was made of Siglec-9- CD8+ T cells sorted from blood. The receptors originated from a human donor in good health. Each CDR3 is given with its conserved first and last residue. Each record gives: CDR3 protein, CDR3 DNA, clone size, D gene, J gene, V gene. D genes are given only for firm matches. Expanded clones get a size class; other rows say once, few or many, or leave the size out.

cdr3_aa: CASSLGTDTQYF
cdr3_nt: TGTGCCAGCAGCTTAGGGACAGATACGCAGTATTTT
clone_size: NA
d_call: NA
j_call: TRBJ2-3
v_call: TRBV7-3

cdr3_aa: CASSLSVAGEQFF
cdr3_nt: TGCGCCAGCAGCCTATCGGTGGCGGGGGAGCAGTTCTTC
clone_size: NA
d_call: NA
j_call: TRBJ2-1
v_call: TRBV4-1

cdr3_aa: CASNGYEGQAFTGELFF
cdr3_nt: TGTGCCAGCAACGGGTACGAAGGACAGGCTTTCACCGGGGAGCTGTTTTTT
clone_size: NA
d_call: TRBD1
j_call: TRBJ2-2
v_call: TRBV28

cdr3_aa: CASSIKGGPNTEAFF
cdr3_nt: TGTGCCAGTAGTATAAAGGGGGGACCGAACACTGAAGCTTTCTTT
clone_size: NA
d_call: NA
j_call: TRBJ1-1
v_call: TRBV19

cdr3_aa: CASSLYQGMNTEAFF
cdr3_nt: TGTGCCAGCAGCTTATATCAGGGTATGAACACTGAAGCTTTCTTT
clone_size: NA
d_call: NA
j_call: TRBJ1-1
v_call: TRBV7-9

cdr3_aa: CASSLSSPNEQFF
cdr3_nt: TGTGCCAGCAGTTTGTCCAGCCCCAATGAGCAGTTCTTC
clone_size: NA
d_call: NA
j_call: TRBJ2-1
v_call: TRBV27

cdr3_aa: CASSYGGDNSPLHF
cdr3_nt: TGTGCCAGCAGTTATGGGGGGGATAATTCACCCCTCCACTTT
clone_size: NA
d_call: NA
j_call: TRBJ1-6
v_call: TRBV6-5

cdr3_aa: CASSDPGTREGHEQFF
cdr3_nt: TGTGCCAGCAGTGACCCCGGGACTAGAGAAGGCCATGAGCAGTTCTTC
clone_size: NA
d_call: TRBD2
j_call: TRBJ2-1
v_call: TRBV6-4

cdr3_aa: CASSQGDSGIYEQYF
cdr3_nt: TGTGCCAGCAGCCAAGGGGATAGCGGGATTTACGAGCAGTACTTC
clone_size: NA
d_call: TRBD2
j_call: TRBJ2-7
v_call: TRBV4-2

cdr3_aa: CSVTTGSNEKLFF
cdr3_nt: TGCAGCGTTACGACAGGCAGTAATGAAAAACTGTTTTTT
clone_size: NA
d_call: NA
j_call: TRBJ1-4
v_call: TRBV29-1

cdr3_aa: CASSYSLAEVTGELFF
cdr3_nt: TGTGCCAGCAGTTACTCTCTAGCGGAGGTGACCGGGGAGCTGTTTTTT
clone_size: NA
d_call: TRBD2
j_call: TRBJ2-2
v_call: TRBV6-6

cdr3_aa: CASSEGVTWGGYTF
cdr3_nt: TGTGCCAGCAGTGAGGGGGTGACCTGGGGAGGCTACACCTTC
clone_size: NA
d_call: NA
j_call: TRBJ1-2
v_call: TRBV6-1

cdr3_aa: CASSLGQGSTDTQYF
cdr3_nt: TGTGCCAGCAGCCTCGGTCAGGGTAGCACAGATACGCAGTATTTT
clone_size: NA
d_call: NA
j_call: TRBJ2-3
v_call: TRBV5-6

cdr3_aa: CASSLGEGEHFYEQYF
cdr3_nt: TGTGCCAGCAGCTTAGGTGAGGGGGAGCACTTCTACGAGCAGTACTTC
clone_size: NA
d_call: NA
j_call: TRBJ2-7
v_call: TRBV11-1

cdr3_aa: CASSDGPESPEQYF
cdr3_nt: TGTGCCAGCAGTGACGGTCCCGAGAGTCCCGAGCAGTACTTC
clone_size: NA
d_call: NA
j_call: TRBJ2-7
v_call: TRBV6-1

cdr3_aa: CASSEGQSTDTQYF
cdr3_nt: TGTGCCAGCAGTGAAGGTCAAAGCACAGATACGCAGTATTTT
clone_size: NA
d_call: NA
j_call: TRBJ2-3
v_call: TRBV6-4

cdr3_aa: CASSEVVGNQPQHF
cdr3_nt: TGTGCCAGCAGTGAGGTGGTTGGGAATCAGCCCCAGCATTTT
clone_size: NA
d_call: NA
j_call: TRBJ1-5
v_call: TRBV28

cdr3_aa: CATLLNTEAFF
cdr3_nt: TGTGCCACCCTCCTGAACACTGAAGCTTTCTTT
clone_size: few
d_call: NA
j_call: TRBJ1-1
v_call: TRBV19

cdr3_aa: CASSEASGSYEQYF
cdr3_nt: TGTGCCAGCAGTGAAGCGTCAGGTTCCTACGAGCAGTACTTC
clone_size: once
d_call: NA
j_call: TRBJ2-7
v_call: TRBV2

cdr3_aa: CASSYRDNYEQYF
cdr3_nt: TGTGCCAGCAGTTACAGGGACAACTACGAGCAGTACTTC
clone_size: NA
d_call: NA
j_call: TRBJ2-7
v_call: TRBV6-5

cdr3_aa: CASGLADDEQYF
cdr3_nt: TGTGCCAGTGGACTAGCGGACGACGAGCAGTACTTC
clone_size: NA
d_call: TRBD2
j_call: TRBJ2-7
v_call: TRBV27

cdr3_aa: CATSSGLAGEPFNTGELFF
cdr3_nt: TGTGCCACCAGCTCGGGACTAGCGGGGGAGCCTTTTAACACCGGGGAGCTGTTTTTT
clone_size: NA
d_call: TRBD2
j_call: TRBJ2-2
v_call: TRBV15

cdr3_aa: CASSSGTGSSYEQYF
cdr3_nt: TGTGCCAGCAGTTCCGGGACAGGGAGCTCCTACGAGCAGTACTTC
clone_size: NA
d_call: TRBD1
j_call: TRBJ2-7
v_call: TRBV28

cdr3_aa: CASSLVGGSQETQYF
cdr3_nt: TGTGCCAGCAGCTTAGTTGGCGGTAGCCAAGAGACCCAGTACTTC
clone_size: NA
d_call: NA
j_call: TRBJ2-5
v_call: TRBV7-3

cdr3_aa: CASSRKLGQETQYF
cdr3_nt: TGCGCCAGCAGCCGGAAACTAGGGCAAGAGACCCAGTACTTC
clone_size: NA
d_call: NA
j_call: TRBJ2-5
v_call: TRBV4-1

cdr3_aa: CASSPGQGNYEQYF
cdr3_nt: TGTGCCAGCAGCCCGGGACAGGGGAACTACGAGCAGTACTTC
clone_size: NA
d_call: TRBD1
j_call: TRBJ2-7
v_call: TRBV7-8

cdr3_aa: CASSLEGDTQYF
cdr3_nt: TGTGCCAGCAGCTTAGAGGGGGATACGCAGTATTTT
clone_size: NA
d_call: NA
j_call: TRBJ2-3
v_call: TRBV7-8

cdr3_aa: CAWKGGTYEQYF
cdr3_nt: TGTGCCTGGAAGGGGGGAACCTACGAGCAGTACTTC
clone_size: NA
d_call: NA
j_call: TRBJ2-7
v_call: TRBV30

cdr3_aa: CASSLGLADYNEQFF
cdr3_nt: TGTGCCAGCAGCTTAGGACTAGCGGATTACAATGAGCAGTTCTTC
clone_size: NA
d_call: TRBD2
j_call: TRBJ2-1
v_call: TRBV7-9

cdr3_aa: CASSLGGSDTEAFF
cdr3_nt: TGTGCCAGCAGCTTAGGAGGGAGTGACACTGAAGCTTTCTTT
clone_size: NA
d_call: NA
j_call: TRBJ1-1
v_call: TRBV7-6

cdr3_aa: CASSLGGRGYLTDTQYF
cdr3_nt: TGTGCCAGCAGCTTAGGGGGCAGGGGTTACCTCACAGATACGCAGTATTTT
clone_size: NA
d_call: NA
j_call: TRBJ2-3
v_call: TRBV11-2

cdr3_aa: CASSPTGPLGLFGELFF
cdr3_nt: TGTGCCAGCAGTCCGACCGGACCTCTGGGTCTATTCGGGGAGCTGTTTTTT
clone_size: NA
d_call: NA
j_call: TRBJ2-2
v_call: TRBV27

cdr3_aa: CASSYQSGQSLYGYTF
cdr3_nt: TGTGCCAGCAGCTATCAATCGGGACAGAGTCTCTATGGCTACACCTTC
clone_size: NA
d_call: TRBD1
j_call: TRBJ1-2
v_call: TRBV6-9

cdr3_aa: CARFQPQHF
cdr3_nt: TGTGCCAGATTCCAGCCCCAGCATTTT
clone_size: few
d_call: NA
j_call: TRBJ1-5
v_call: TRBV6-4

cdr3_aa: CASSFLSSDRTDTQYF
cdr3_nt: TGTGCCAGCAGTTTTCTCTCTAGCGATCGCACAGATACGCAGTATTTT
clone_size: NA
d_call: NA
j_call: TRBJ2-3
v_call: TRBV28

cdr3_aa: CASSMKVGGAVIGGYEQYF
cdr3_nt: TGTGCCAGTAGTATGAAAGTAGGGGGCGCGGTAATCGGAGGATACGAGCAGTACTTC
clone_size: NA
d_call: TRBD1
j_call: TRBJ2-7
v_call: TRBV19

cdr3_aa: CASSDVSSGSYNEQFF
cdr3_nt: TGTGCCAGCAGTGACGTTTCTAGCGGGTCCTACAATGAGCAGTTCTTC
clone_size: NA
d_call: TRBD2
j_call: TRBJ2-1
v_call: TRBV6-4

cdr3_aa: CASSYYRDRDNYGYTF
cdr3_nt: TGTGCCAGCAGTTACTACCGGGACAGGGATAACTATGGCTACACCTTC
clone_size: NA
d_call: TRBD1
j_call: TRBJ1-2
v_call: TRBV13

cdr3_aa: CASSLGRSWGNQPQHF
cdr3_nt: TGTGCCAGCAGTTTGGGGAGGTCATGGGGCAATCAGCCCCAGCATTTT
clone_size: NA
d_call: NA
j_call: TRBJ1-5
v_call: TRBV28

cdr3_aa: CAISGRDSNTGELFF
cdr3_nt: TGTGCCATCAGTGGCCGGGACAGTAACACCGGGGAGCTGTTTTTT
clone_size: NA
d_call: TRBD1
j_call: TRBJ2-2
v_call: TRBV10-3

cdr3_aa: CASSLTWDSANVGNTIYF
cdr3_nt: TGTGCCAGCAGTCTAACGTGGGACAGCGCGAACGTGGGAAACACCATATATTTT
clone_size: NA
d_call: TRBD1
j_call: TRBJ1-3
v_call: TRBV28

cdr3_aa: CASSIDPSGNTEAFF
cdr3_nt: TGTGCCAGTAGTATTGACCCGAGCGGGAACACTGAAGCTTTCTTT
clone_size: NA
d_call: NA
j_call: TRBJ1-1
v_call: TRBV19